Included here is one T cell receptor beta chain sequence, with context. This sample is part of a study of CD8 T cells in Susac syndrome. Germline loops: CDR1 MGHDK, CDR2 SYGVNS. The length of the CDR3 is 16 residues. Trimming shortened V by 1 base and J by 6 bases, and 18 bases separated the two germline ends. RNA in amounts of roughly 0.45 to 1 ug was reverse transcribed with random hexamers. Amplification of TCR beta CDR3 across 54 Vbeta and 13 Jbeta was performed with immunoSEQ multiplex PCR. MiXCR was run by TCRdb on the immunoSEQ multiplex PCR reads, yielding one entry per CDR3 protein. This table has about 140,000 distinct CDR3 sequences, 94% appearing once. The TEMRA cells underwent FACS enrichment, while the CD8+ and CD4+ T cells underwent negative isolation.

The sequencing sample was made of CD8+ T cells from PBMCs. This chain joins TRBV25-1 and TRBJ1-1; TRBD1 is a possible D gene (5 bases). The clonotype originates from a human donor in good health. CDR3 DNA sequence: TGTGCCAGCAGTGAATTCGGGACGAAGGAATTGGCTGAAGCTTTCTTT. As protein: CASSEFGTKELAEAFF.